This T cell receptor (beta chain) stems from a study of monozygotic twins with inflammatory bowel disease. On this clonotype itself: Antigen: not known.

Findings and limits, study-wide: Especially with disease activity, IBD patients had fewer clonotypes in common with others than healthy twins did.

TCRdb re-called the 5' RACE reads, yielding one record per CDR3 amino acid sequence without DNA. This sample's table has about 160,000 distinct CDR3 sequences. This TCR derives from a human donor with ulcerative colitis or Crohn's disease, or a healthy co-twin of an affected twin (not recorded which). Sequenced sample: blood.

CDR3 protein: CASSLSGSFTDTQYF. V gene TRBV7-9 combines with J gene TRBJ2-3. The germline CDR1 and CDR2 sequences are SEHNR and FQNEAQ (reference sequence). This CDR3 has 15 amino acids.